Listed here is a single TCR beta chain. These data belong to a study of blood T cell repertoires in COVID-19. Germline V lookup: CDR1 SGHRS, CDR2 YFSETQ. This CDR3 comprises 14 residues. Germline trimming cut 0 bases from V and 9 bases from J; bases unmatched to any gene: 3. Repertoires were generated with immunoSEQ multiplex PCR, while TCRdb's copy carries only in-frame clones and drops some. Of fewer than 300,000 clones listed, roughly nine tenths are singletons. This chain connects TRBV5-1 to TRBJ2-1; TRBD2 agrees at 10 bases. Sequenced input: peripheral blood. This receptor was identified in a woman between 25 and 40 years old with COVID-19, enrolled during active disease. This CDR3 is CASSLDLAGAEQFF. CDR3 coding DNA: TGCGCCAGCAGCTTGGACCTAGCGGGAGCTGAGCAGTTCTTC.